The 32 T cell receptor beta chains listed next were all sequenced from one sample in a study of T cells after posttransplantation cyclophosphamide. Assay used: immunoSEQ multiplex PCR; TCRdb lists only in-frame clones, some missing. The sample contains 35,000 to 55,000 clones, none occurring once; approximately 2.4% lies in the top ten. The sequenced sample consisted of PBMCs. Receptor source: a man in his forties in good health, CMV-negative, and a related stem cell transplant donor.

The V gene is TRBV29-1, the J gene TRBJ1-2, with TRBD1 identical over 12 bases. Unmatched junction bases numbered 9, after V lost 6 bases and J lost 4 bases. Germline V gene lookup returns CDR1 SQVTM and CDR2 ANQGSEA. The CDR3 covers 15 residues. Written as DNA, the CDR3 is TGCAGCGTACCGGGACAGGGGGCTGGAAGCTATGGCTACACCTTC. Translating gives CSVPGQGAGSYGYTF.

The table lists this clone with a few counts. The chain links TRBV5-1 to TRBJ2-5; the D is unclear. The DNA matches TRBJ2-7 better at its end, which makes the J call doubtful. Germline values: CDR1 SGHRS, CDR2 YFSETQ. CDR3 length: 11 residues. The CDR3 protein is CATRYSYEQYF. The CDR3 nucleotides read TGCGCCACCCGTTACTCCTACGAGCAGTACTTC.

This clone was detected ten times or more. The chain employs TRBV6-1 and TRBJ2-1; TRBD2 aligns across 8 bases. V lost 4 bases, J lost 4 bases, and 6 bases stayed unmatched. This CDR3 has 15 amino acids. Germline-derived CDR1 and CDR2 are MNHNS and SASEGT. CDR3 loop: CASSGLTSAYNEQFF. CDR3 nucleotide sequence: TGTGCCAGCAGTGGACTGACTAGCGCGTACAATGAGCAGTTCTTC.

This clone has just a few counts. The J gene is TRBJ2-3, the V gene TRBV29-1; TRBD2 might be the D (5 bases). CDR3 length: 15 amino acids. V dropped 4 bases and J dropped 6 bases, with 20 bases sitting between them. Germline values: CDR1 SQVTM, CDR2 ANQGSEA. The CDR3 loop reads CSVVPSRLRRDTQYF. As DNA, the CDR3 is TGCAGCGTTGTGCCCTCCAGGCTAAGGAGGGATACGCAGTATTTT.

This chain links TRBV9 with TRBJ2-1, with a weak D call TRBD2 (5 bases). Germline loops: CDR1 SGDLS, CDR2 YYNGEE. V lost 1 base to trimming and J lost 4 bases, with 12 bases between them. The CDR3 extends over 15 amino acids. The CDR3 bases are TGTGCCAGCAGCGTAATTAGCGCCACGTACAATGAGCAGTTCTTC. Translation: CASSVISATYNEQFF. Supplemented by reference TRBV9 and TRBJ2-1, the full variable domain reads DSGVTQTPKHLITATGQRVTLRCSPRSGDLSVYWYQQSLDQGLQFLIQYYNGEERAKGNILERFSAQQFPDLHSELNLSSLELGDSALYFCASSVISATYNEQFFGPGTRLTVL.

This clone was counted many times. This chain connects TRBV9 to TRBJ2-3; TRBD1 matches at 12 bases. Germline V gene lookup returns CDR1 SGDLS and CDR2 YYNGEE. J gave up 7 bases and V 4 bases, and 7 bases lay outside the gene matches. This CDR3 comprises 15 residues. CDR3 nucleotides: TGTGCCAGCAGCACCAGGGACAGGGGGCGTTATACGCAGTATTTT. It encodes CASSTRDRGRYTQYF.

This clone was found many times. V is TRBV5-1 and J is TRBJ1-2; 8 bases map to TRBD1. CDR3 size: 14 residues. V was clipped by 0 bases and J by 8 bases; unmatched bases: 6. Per the germline V gene, CDR1 is SGHRS and CDR2 is YFSETQ. In DNA, the CDR3 is TGCGCCAGCAGCTTGGTCCCGGGACAGGAAGGCTACACCTTC. It specifies CASSLVPGQEGYTF. Combining the CDR3 with reference TRBV5-1 and TRBJ1-2 gives the whole variable domain KAGVTQTPRYLIKTRGQQVTLSCSPISGHRSVSWYQQTPGQGLQFLFEYFSETQRNKGNFPGRFSGRQFSNSRSEMNVSTLELGDSALYLCASSLVPGQEGYTFGSGTRLTVV.

This clone appeared many times. CDR3 coding DNA: TGTGCCAGCAGCTTGGGGGGCCCCGGAGGGAACAATGAGCAGTTCTTC. Encoded protein: CASSLGGPGGNNEQFF. This sequence joins TRBV5-4 and TRBJ2-1, with D possibly being TRBD2 (6 bases). Trimming removed 0 bases at V and 5 bases at J, with 15 bases between. CDR3 size: 16 residues. Germline values: CDR1 SGHNT, CDR2 YYREEE (reference sequence).

This clone appeared a few times. The gene calls are TRBV2 and TRBJ2-1, with 7 bases lining up with TRBD1. V was clipped by 6 bases and J by 8 bases; unmatched bases: 16. CDR3 length: 16 residues. The germline V gene encodes CDR1 SNHLY and CDR2 FYNNEI. In DNA, the CDR3 is TGTGCCAGCAGCGGATCATTGATTGGGACAGTCTATGAGCAGTTCTTC. It codes for CASSGSLIGTVYEQFF.

This clone has at least ten counts. The V gene is TRBV6-5, the J gene TRBJ2-2; 9 nucleotides match TRBD2. V was pared by 4 bases and J by 1 base, with 1 base of the junction left unmatched. Germline lookup yields CDR1 MNHEY and CDR2 SVGAGI. The CDR3 spans 15 residues. CDR3 in amino acids: CASSFSGGNTGELFF. As DNA, the CDR3 is TGTGCCAGCAGTTTTAGCGGGGGGAACACCGGGGAGCTGTTTTTT.

This clone was counted at least ten times. V gene TRBV7-2 combines with J gene TRBJ2-1; the D gene is possibly TRBD1 (6 bases). V was pared by 5 bases and J by 5 bases, with 13 bases between. The CDR3 sequence is 14 residues long. Germline CDR1 reads SGHTA; CDR2 reads FQGNSA. The CDR3 coding sequence is TGTGCCAGCAGCCGGGTGAAGGGGGACAATGAGCAGTTCTTC. This translates into CASSRVKGDNEQFF.

This clone was recorded at least ten times. V gene TRBV10-1 combines with J gene TRBJ2-3, with TRBD2 matching over 10 bases. V dropped 6 bases and J dropped 3; count of bases not matched to a gene: 3. Germline V gene data show CDR1 as WNHNN and CDR2 as SYGVQD (reference sequence). CDR3 size: 14 residues. CDR3 loop: CASREREGTDTQYF. The CDR3 region has the DNA TGCGCCAGCAGGGAGCGGGAGGGAACAGATACGCAGTATTTT.

This clone was counted many times. The rearrangement links TRBV5-1 to TRBJ2-1, with D unresolved. There are 13 residues in the CDR3. Looked up from germline, CDR1 is SGHRS and CDR2 is YFSETQ. Trimming cost V 3 bases and J 5 bases, with 9 bases left between them. For the CDR3, the DNA is TGCGCCAGCAGCTCTGACCTAGACAATGAGCAGTTCTTC. This sequence encodes CASSSDLDNEQFF.

The chain has TRBV30 and TRBJ1-1; possible D gene TRBD1, 6 bases. Germline V gene data show CDR1 as GTSNPN and CDR2 as SVGIG (reference sequence). This CDR3 has 15 residues. The germline V and J ends were trimmed by 6 bases and 5 bases, with 22 bases remaining between them. CDR3 sequence: CACLGEGGGRTEAFF. The CDR3, as DNA: TGTGCCTGCCTAGGGGAGGGGGGGGGTCGGACTGAAGCTTTCTTT.

This clone was observed at least ten times. The chain uses TRBV25-1 and TRBJ2-6, with D possibly being TRBD1 (6 bases). CDR3 length equals 17 residues. With 1 base removed from V and 0 bases from J, the gap between germline ends came to 10 bases. Germline V gives CDR1 MGHDK, CDR2 SYGVNS. CDR3 nucleotide sequence: TGTGCCAGCAGTGAATTTACAGGGAGCTCTGGGGCCAACGTCCTGACTTTC. Amino acid sequence: CASSEFTGSSGANVLTF. Full variable domain (outside the CDR3, taken from reference TRBV25-1 and TRBJ2-6): EADIYQTPRYLVIGTGKKITLECSQTMGHDKMYWYQQDPGMELHLIHYSYGVNSTEKGDLSSESTVSRIRTEHFPLTLESARPSHTSQYLCASSEFTGSSGANVLTFGAGSRLTVL.

This clone was detected ten times or more. The identical CDR3 is also encoded by other nucleotide sequences in the sample. The CDR3 nucleotides read TGTGCCAGTAGTCATAGCGGGGCAAGCACAGATACGCAGTATTTT. This translates into CASSHSGASTDTQYF. The chain uses TRBV19 and TRBJ2-3; 8 bases fit TRBD2. Germline V gene lookup returns CDR1 LNHDA and CDR2 SQIVND (reference sequence). The V segment lost 5 bases and the J segment 0 bases; nucleotides outside the gene matches: 4. The CDR3 has 15 residues.

V is TRBV21-1 and J is TRBJ1-4. TRBV21-1 is described as a pseudogene. The CDR3 runs to 18 residues. The CDR3 DNA reads TGTGCCAGCAGCAAAGCCGCGGGCTCCTCGGGGGTTGGTGAAAAACTGTTTTTT. Translating gives CASSKAAGSSGVGEKLFF.

This clone was found many times. The chain uses TRBV19 and TRBJ1-5; no clear D gene. The germline V and J ends were trimmed by 7 bases and 0 bases, with 10 bases remaining between them. The CDR3 has 14 amino acids. In germline, CDR1 is LNHDA, CDR2 SQIVND (reference sequence). In DNA, the CDR3 is TGTGCCAGTAACAAGATGTATAGCAATCAGCCCCAGCATTTT. Translating it yields CASNKMYSNQPQHF.

The table lists this clone with many counts. This chain links TRBV4-2 with TRBJ2-1; 9 bases line up with TRBD1. The CDR3 contains 16 residues. Germline lookup yields CDR1 LGHNA and CDR2 YNFKEQ. Germline trimming cut 3 bases from V and 6 bases from J; bases unmatched to any gene: 9. The CDR3 DNA is TGTGCCAGCAGCCAGGGGACGGGACAGGGCGGCAATGAGCAGTTCTTC. Encoded protein: CASSQGTGQGGNEQFF.

The genes are TRBV6-5 and TRBJ2-5; possibly TRBD1 for D (6 bases). Germline V lookup: CDR1 MNHEY, CDR2 SVGAGI. The CDR3 contains 13 residues. The V and J ends lost 6 bases and 5 bases respectively, with 13 bases between them. CDR3 protein: CASSSRGVETQYF. The CDR3, as DNA: TGTGCCAGCAGCTCCAGGGGAGTGGAGACCCAGTACTTC.

The V call is TRBV5-1, the J call TRBJ2-1; 15 positions match TRBD2. The germline V gene encodes CDR1 SGHRS and CDR2 YFSETQ. CDR3 length: 17 residues. V was clipped by 0 bases and J by 3 bases; unmatched bases: 1. The CDR3 loop reads CASSLGGLAGGYNEQFF. The CDR3 bases are TGCGCCAGCAGCTTGGGGGGACTAGCGGGAGGCTACAATGAGCAGTTCTTC.

This clone showed up many times. V usage is TRBV7-2 and J usage is TRBJ2-5; no firm D call. The CDR3 contains 15 residues. Germline values: CDR1 SGHTA, CDR2 FQGNSA. Trimming stripped 0 bases from V and 5 bases from J, with 13 bases between. The CDR3 reads CASSLAQWFWETQYF. The CDR3 region has the DNA TGTGCCAGCAGCTTAGCCCAGTGGTTTTGGGAGACCCAGTACTTC.

This clone was found many times. The CDR3 DNA reads as TGTGCCAGCAGCTTCTTTCGGACAGGGGGCACTGAAGCTTTCTTT. Encoded protein: CASSFFRTGGTEAFF. The V gene is TRBV5-6, the J gene TRBJ1-1; the match to TRBD1 covers 10 bases. The trim removed 2 bases at V and 4 bases at J, leaving 5 bases unmatched. From germline, CDR1 is SGHDT and CDR2 YYEEEE. The CDR3 spans 15 residues.

This chain connects TRBV11-2 to TRBJ2-5; D is perhaps TRBD2 (6 bases). The CDR3 length is 14 residues. V was cut by 4 bases and J by 3 bases, with 12 bases left in between. Per the germline V gene, CDR1 is SGHAT and CDR2 is FQNNGV. The CDR3 loop is CASSSTGVKETQYF. CDR3 DNA sequence: TGTGCCAGCAGCTCCACGGGGGTCAAAGAGACCCAGTACTTC.

At least ten counts were recorded for this clone. The chain links TRBV30 to TRBJ1-3; D is uncertain. Germline V gene lookup returns CDR1 GTSNPN and CDR2 SVGIG (reference sequence). The CDR3 extends over 19 amino acids. The V gene lost 2 bases and the J gene lost 0 bases, with 23 bases spanning the gap. As DNA, the CDR3 is TGTGCCTGGAGTAGTTCAGCAGGCTCGCTACTCTTCTCTGGAAACACCATATATTTT. This sequence encodes CAWSSSAGSLLFSGNTIYF.

This clone was recorded many times. The J gene is TRBJ1-1, the V gene TRBV11-2; D ambiguous. Trimming shortened V by 1 base and J by 7 bases, and 10 bases separated the two germline ends. CDR3 size: 13 residues. Germline V gene sequence: CDR1 SGHAT, CDR2 FQNNGV. The CDR3 DNA reads as TGTGCCAGCAGCTTAGGGGTAGGAGGTGAAGCTTTCTTT. Its protein product is CASSLGVGGEAFF.

There are a few counts of this clone. The chain recombines TRBV7-9 with TRBJ2-1, with TRBD2 identical over 8 bases. Trimming took 1 base from V and 7 from J; bases not matched to a gene: 3. Germline CDR1 SEHNR, CDR2 FQNEAQ (reference sequence). The CDR3 has 14 residues. The CDR3 coding sequence is TGTGCCAGCAGCTTAGGCCTAGCGGGTAATGAGCAGTTCTTC. This codes for CASSLGLAGNEQFF.

This clone was counted ten times or more. The V gene is TRBV19, the J gene TRBJ2-1; 7 bases map to TRBD1. Looked up from germline, CDR1 is LNHDA and CDR2 is SQIVND (reference sequence). The CDR3 totals 12 residues. The junction had 5 bases not matched to a gene; V was cut back by 7 bases and J by 8 bases. The CDR3 coding sequence is TGTGCCAGTACGACAGGGTTCCATGAGCAGTTCTTC. This gives the protein CASTTGFHEQFF.

This chain joins TRBV6-6 and TRBJ2-7, with TRBD2 identical over 7 bases. V shed 3 bases, J shed 7 bases, and the junction held 6 bases outside the gene matches. This CDR3 is 13 amino acids long. Germline loops: CDR1 MNHNY, CDR2 SVGAGI (reference sequence). The CDR3 nucleotides read TGTGCCAGCAGTTATTCCCTGGGGGGGGAGCAGTACGTC. It is translated as CASSYSLGGEQYV.

This clone was recorded many times. This chain connects TRBV29-1 to TRBJ1-4, with D unresolved. CDR1 SQVTM and CDR2 ANQGSEA come from the germline V gene. CDR3 length: 13 residues. Trimming took off 5 bases at V and 7 bases at J, with 14 bases between the two ends. The CDR3 here is CSVLKTSGEKLFF. CDR3 DNA sequence: TGCAGCGTTCTCAAAACCTCAGGTGAAAAACTGTTTTTT. Full variable domain (outside the CDR3, taken from reference TRBV29-1 and TRBJ1-4): SAVISQKPSRDICQRGTSLTIQCQVDSQVTMMFWYRQQPGQSLTLIATANQGSEATYESGFVIDKFPISRPNLTFSTLTVSNMSPEDSSIYLCSVLKTSGEKLFFGSGTQLSVL.

In this sample, this clone turned up many times. The V call is TRBV2, the J call TRBJ2-1, with 10 bases that match TRBD2. V shed 5 bases, J shed 2 bases, and the junction held 6 bases outside the gene matches. This CDR3 region has 16 residues. Germline-derived CDR1 and CDR2 are SNHLY and FYNNEI. The DNA for the CDR3 is TGTGCCAGCAGTCCTAGAGCGGGAGGGGCCTACAATGAGCAGTTCTTC. This sequence encodes CASSPRAGGAYNEQFF.

This clone was observed at least ten times. The chain links TRBV7-3 to TRBJ2-1; D possibly corresponds to TRBD2 (6 bases). The CDR3 extends over 13 amino acids. Germline CDR1 SGHTA, CDR2 FQGTGA. Trimming cost V 4 bases and J 10 bases, with 14 bases left between them. This CDR3 reads CASSSSARGEQFF. In DNA, the CDR3 is TGTGCCAGCAGCTCTAGCGCCCGGGGGGAGCAGTTCTTC.